The 9 T cell receptor beta chains in this list originate from one sample, sequenced in a study of T cells after yellow fever vaccination. TCRdb ran MiXCR on the 5' RACE reads and lists one entry per CDR3 protein. The sample has hundreds of thousands of distinct CDR3 sequences, more than 8.5% seen once. The source material was PBMCs, sampled on the day of the first yellow fever vaccination. The receptors derive from a man younger than 35 who received the YFV17D yellow fever vaccine.

The V and J genes are TRBV7-8 and TRBJ2-7; D uncertain. V was pared by 5 bases and J by 4 bases, with 12 bases between. The CDR3 loop spans 13 amino acids. Germline assignment: CDR1 SGHVS and CDR2 FQNEAQ. Here the CDR3 DNA reads TGTGCCAGCAGCGCCCCTCAGGAATACGAGCAGTACGTC. Translation: CASSAPQEYEQYV.

The table lists this clonotype with a few counts. The chain couples TRBV5-1 to TRBJ2-7; TRBD2 matches at 12 bases. The CDR3 length is 15 residues. Germline V lookup: CDR1 SGHRS, CDR2 YFSETQ. V gave up 0 bases and J gave up 7 bases; unmatched junction bases: 5. The CDR3 reads CASSLEFLAGGEQYF. CDR3 bases: TGCGCCAGCAGCTTGGAATTCCTAGCGGGGGGGGAGCAGTACTTC.

The chain combines TRBV27 with TRBJ2-7, with 8 bases aligning to TRBD1. CDR1 is MNHEY and CDR2 is SMNVEV in the germline V gene (reference sequence). The V segment lost 5 bases and the J segment 0 bases; nucleotides outside the gene matches: 6. The CDR3 runs 15 residues. Written as DNA, the CDR3 is TGTGCCAGCAGTCCGTGGACAGGGAGCTCCTACGAGCAGTACGTC. Its translation is CASSPWTGSSYEQYV.

This clonotype has at least ten counts. This chain uses TRBV19 with TRBJ1-6; the D gene is possibly TRBD1 (6 bases). V gave up 4 bases and J gave up 6 bases, with 10 bases separating them. CDR1 is LNHDA, CDR2 SQIVND, per germline (reference sequence). This CDR3 has 14 residues. The CDR3 reads CASSTSGVNSPLHF. CDR3 nucleotide sequence: TGTGCCAGTAGTACCTCAGGGGTTAATTCACCCCTCCACTTT.

The gene calls are TRBV7-2 and TRBJ2-3, with 7 bases identical to TRBD1. The length of the CDR3 is 21 residues. V lost 6 bases and J lost 1; bases outside the gene matches: 25. Germline values: CDR1 SGHTA, CDR2 FQGNSA. CDR3 sequence (DNA): TGTGCCAGCAGGAAGGTGGAGCTCGGGACAGTAAGTGATGTTGGCACAGATACGCAGTATTTT. Amino acids: CASRKVELGTVSDVGTDTQYF.

The chain recombines TRBV20-1 with TRBJ1-4; no firm D call. Germline V lookup: CDR1 DFQATT, CDR2 SNEGSKA (reference sequence). Trimming removed 6 bases at V and 8 bases at J, with 13 bases between. The CDR3 length is 12 residues. CDR3 bases: TGCAGTGCCGAGGACGTGAGGGAAAAACTGTTTTTT. Its translation: CSAEDVREKLFF.

CDR3 coding DNA: TGTGCCACCACGCAGCGGGGAACCGAAAAACTGTTTTTT. Amino acids: CATTQRGTEKLFF. The chain has TRBV18 and TRBJ1-4, with D hard to call. Germline assignment: CDR1 KGHSH and CDR2 LQKENI. This CDR3 comprises 13 residues. Trimming cost V 10 bases and J 8 bases, with 17 bases left between them.

This clonotype has just a few counts. V usage is TRBV6-1 and J usage is TRBJ2-3; 7 bases are shared with TRBD2. V shed 6 bases and J 8 bases; nucleotides not matched to a gene: 8. CDR3 length: 13 residues. CDR1 and CDR2 (germline): MNHNS, SASEGT. The CDR3 nucleotides are TGTGCCAGCAGCTCCATCAGCGGGGTTACGCAGTATTTT. This codes for CASSSISGVTQYF.

Many counts were recorded for this clonotype. CDR3 sequence: CASSLRGVGSYGYTF. The CDR3 nucleotides read TGTGCCAGCAGTCTGAGGGGGGTTGGAAGCTATGGCTACACCTTC. The rearrangement uses TRBV5-6 and TRBJ1-2, with D tentatively TRBD1 (6 bases). This CDR3 is 15 amino acids long. Germline V gene lookup returns CDR1 SGHDT and CDR2 YYEEEE. Trimming removed 5 bases at V and 4 bases at J, with 18 bases between.